Listed below are T cell receptor beta chains from one sample, sequenced in a study of T cell responses to AZD1222 COVID-19 vaccine. Using immunoSEQ multiplex PCR, the repertoire was profiled, and TCRdb retains in-frame clones only, with some absent. The table includes roughly 28,000 clones, about 93% detected once. Sequencing was performed on peripheral blood, taken on day 0 of AZD1222 vaccination. These receptor sequences come from an adult in good health. Each CDR3 is given with its conserved first and last residue. D genes are given only for firm matches. The size field is filled for only some rows; it gives once, few, many or a size class.

cdr3_aa: CASSYPGSRYEQYF
cdr3_nt: TGTGCCAGCAGCTATCCGGGATCCCGATACGAGCAGTACTTC
clone_size: .
j_call: TRBJ2-7
d_call: .
v_call: TRBV5-6

cdr3_aa: CASSTNPGQGLSYTF
cdr3_nt: TGTGCCAGCAGCACTAACCCGGGACAGGGGTTGAGCTACACCTTC
clone_size: .
j_call: TRBJ1-2
d_call: TRBD1
v_call: TRBV9

cdr3_aa: CASSFTGSWGYGYTF
cdr3_nt: TGTGCCAGCAGTTTCACAGGGTCTTGGGGCTATGGCTACACCTTC
clone_size: .
j_call: TRBJ1-2
d_call: .
v_call: TRBV6-5

cdr3_aa: CASSFVSGYNEQFF
cdr3_nt: TGTGCCAGCAGTTTCGTTAGCGGTTACAATGAGCAGTTCTTC
clone_size: .
j_call: TRBJ2-1
d_call: .
v_call: TRBV27

cdr3_aa: CASSIRGGNTEAFF
cdr3_nt: TGTGCCAGTAGTATCCGGGGAGGGAACACTGAAGCTTTCTTT
clone_size: .
j_call: TRBJ1-1
d_call: .
v_call: TRBV19

cdr3_aa: CASSQGRGAGTDTQYF
cdr3_nt: TGTGCCAGCAGCCAAGGCCGCGGGGCTGGGACAGATACGCAGTATTTT
clone_size: .
j_call: TRBJ2-3
d_call: .
v_call: TRBV3-1/TRBV3-2

cdr3_aa: CASRRDLSYEQYF
cdr3_nt: TGTGCCAGCAGAAGGGACTTGTCCTACGAGCAGTACTTC
clone_size: .
j_call: TRBJ2-7
d_call: .
v_call: TRBV7-2

cdr3_aa: CAIRGDSGTYQETQYF
cdr3_nt: TGTGCCATCAGGGGGGACTCCGGGACATACCAAGAGACCCAGTACTTC
clone_size: .
j_call: TRBJ2-5
d_call: .
v_call: TRBV10-3

cdr3_aa: CASSRGRDTEAFF
cdr3_nt: TGTGCCAGCAGCCGGGGGAGGGACACTGAAGCTTTCTTT
clone_size: .
j_call: TRBJ1-1
d_call: .
v_call: TRBV9

cdr3_aa: CSVAAGGSGNTIYF
cdr3_nt: TGCAGCGTGGCAGCAGGGGGCTCTGGAAACACCATATATTTT
clone_size: .
j_call: TRBJ1-3
d_call: TRBD1
v_call: TRBV29-1

cdr3_aa: CASSSISLSGNTIYF
cdr3_nt: TGTGCCAGCAGCTCCATCAGCCTCTCTGGAAACACCATATATTTT
clone_size: .
j_call: TRBJ1-3
d_call: .
v_call: TRBV11-2

cdr3_aa: CATSDARDPFNEQFF
cdr3_nt: TGTGCCACCAGTGATGCCCGGGACCCATTCAATGAGCAGTTCTTC
clone_size: .
j_call: TRBJ2-1
d_call: .
v_call: TRBV24-1

cdr3_aa: CASSYDRTVEPQHF
cdr3_nt: TGTGCCAGCAGCTATGACAGGACAGTGGAGCCCCAGCATTTT
clone_size: .
j_call: TRBJ1-5
d_call: .
v_call: TRBV6-5

cdr3_aa: CSVAGGELHEDTQYF
cdr3_nt: TGCAGCGTTGCTGGCGGAGAACTTCATGAGGATACGCAGTATTTT
clone_size: .
j_call: TRBJ2-3
d_call: .
v_call: TRBV29-1

cdr3_aa: CASSLGGDEQFF
cdr3_nt: TGTGCCAGCAGCTTGGGAGGGGATGAGCAGTTCTTC
clone_size: once
j_call: TRBJ2-1
d_call: .
v_call: TRBV5-5

cdr3_aa: CASSYSGGPLSSYNSPLHF
cdr3_nt: TGTGCCAGCAGTTACTCAGGAGGGCCATTGAGCTCCTATAATTCACCCCTCCACTTT
clone_size: .
j_call: TRBJ1-6
d_call: .
v_call: TRBV6-2/TRBV6-3

cdr3_aa: CASSLGASGGGEQFF
cdr3_nt: TGTGCCAGCAGCCTAGGGGCTAGCGGGGGGGGTGAGCAGTTCTTC
clone_size: .
j_call: TRBJ2-1
d_call: TRBD2
v_call: TRBV7-6